Below, 24 T cell receptor beta chains from the same sample are listed, as sequenced in a study of shared clonotypes between healthy human individuals. The repertoire was sequenced with immunoSEQ multiplex PCR; TCRdb's copy has only in-frame clones and lacks some. The table has fewer than 400,000 clones, less than 85% seen once; the top ten hold approximately 10%. The source material was memory CD4+ T cells sorted from blood. Described subset: CD45RA-negative fraction. The receptor source for this set is a man aged 30 to 39 in good health.

The chain links TRBV29-1 to TRBJ1-2; a weak D match, TRBD1 (6 bases). The CDR3 loop spans 11 amino acids. Germline CDR1 is SQVTM and CDR2 is ANQGSEA. The ends were cut back, 4 bases at V and 7 bases at J, with 10 bases in the middle. DNA of the CDR3: TGCAGCGTTGTACAGGACAGTGGCTACACCTTC. This encodes CSVVQDSGYTF.

Regarding this clone: A read error likely explains this, since a far larger clone differs by one base. Other DNA sequences in the sample encode the same CDR3. The rearrangement uses TRBV5-1 and TRBJ2-5; D possibly corresponds to TRBD1 (7 bases). Per germline, CDR1 SGHRS and CDR2 YFSETQ. The CDR3 has 16 residues. The CDR3: CASSLETAGGRETQYF. The CDR3 DNA reads as TGCGCCAGCAGCTTGGAGACCGCAGGGGGACGGGAGACTCAGTACTTC.

J is TRBJ2-4 and V is TRBV28, with TRBD1 matching over 10 bases. V trimming: 2 bases; J trimming: 2 bases; junction bases outside the gene matches: 9. Germline values: CDR1 MDHEN, CDR2 SYDVKM. The CDR3 covers 18 residues. In DNA, the CDR3 is TGTGCCAGCAGTTTAGGACTCGGGACAGGGGAAACCAAAAACATTCAGTACTTC. Translating gives CASSLGLGTGETKNIQYF.

This chain connects TRBV28 to TRBJ1-3, with TRBD1 matching over 9 bases. Germline V CDR1 and CDR2: MDHEN, SYDVKM. The CDR3 is 14 residues long. Germline trimming cut 8 bases from V and 4 bases from J; bases unmatched to any gene: 6. CDR3 sequence (DNA): TGTGCCAGCCACAGGGGGCGGACAGGAAACACCATATATTTT. It is translated as CASHRGRTGNTIYF.

Only one count was recorded for this clone. CDR3 protein: CASSLDSLETQYF. DNA for the CDR3: TGTGCCAGCAGTCTGGATAGTTTAGAGACCCAGTACTTC. The rearrangement links TRBV6-1 to TRBJ2-5, with D hard to call. Germline V lookup: CDR1 MNHNS, CDR2 SASEGT. V was pared by 5 bases and J by 4 bases, with 11 bases between. This CDR3 spans 13 amino acids.

V gene TRBV10-3 combines with J gene TRBJ1-4; TRBD1 is a possible D gene (6 bases). This CDR3 spans 15 amino acids. Looked up from germline, CDR1 is ENHRY and CDR2 is SYGVKD. Trimming cost V 2 bases and J 10 bases, with 17 bases left between them. This chain's CDR3 is CAISEAAGQGGKLFF. Here the CDR3 DNA reads TGTGCCATCAGTGAGGCAGCGGGACAAGGGGGAAAACTGTTTTTT.

This clone was found many times. The chain uses TRBV5-5 and TRBJ1-5; the D is unclear. Germline CDR1 reads SGHKS; CDR2 reads YYEKEE (reference sequence). The CDR3 consists of 15 residues. V gave up 2 bases and J gave up 0 bases, with 9 bases separating them. CDR3 sequence: CASSFVGDSNQPQHF. In nucleotides, the CDR3 is TGTGCCAGCAGCTTCGTGGGAGATAGCAATCAGCCCCAGCATTTT. The full variable domain, completed using reference TRBV5-5 and TRBJ1-5, is DAGVTQSPTHLIKTRGQQVTLRCSPISGHKSVSWYQQVLGQGPQFIFQYYEKEERGRGNFPDRFSARQFPNYSSELNVNALLLGDSALYLCASSFVGDSNQPQHFGDGTRLSIL.

DNA for the CDR3: TGTGCCAGCACCTCCCCCACTAGCAGTACCTACGAGCAGTACTTC. This gives the protein CASTSPTSSTYEQYF. The chain recombines TRBV7-9 with TRBJ2-7, with D perhaps matching TRBD2 (6 bases). The CDR3 is 15 amino acids. The V gene's germline CDR1 is SEHNR and CDR2 FQNEAQ (reference sequence). V was clipped by 7 bases and J by 2 bases, with 18 bases between them.

The chain combines TRBV6-1 with TRBJ2-7, with TRBD2 as a possible D gene (6 bases). The ends were cut back, 9 bases at V and 3 bases at J, with 12 bases in the middle. CDR1 MNHNS and CDR2 SASEGT come from the germline V gene. CDR3 length equals 12 residues. In nucleotides, the CDR3 is TGTGCCAGTACACTGGGACTCTACGAGCAGTACTTC. Amino acids: CASTLGLYEQYF.

This clone was seen a single time. DNA of the CDR3: TGTGCCTGGGGAGGGTTAAGAGAGCAGTTCTTC. Protein: CAWGGLREQFF. J is TRBJ2-1 and V is TRBV30; D perhaps matches TRBD2 (6 bases). The V end lost 5 bases, the J end lost 10 bases, and 12 bases lay between the germline ends. The CDR3 is 11 residues long. Germline V gene data show CDR1 as GTSNPN and CDR2 as SVGIG (reference sequence).

The CDR3 sequence: CASSVGSNGNEQFF. The CDR3 bases are TGTGCCAGCAGCGTAGGGAGCAACGGAAATGAGCAGTTCTTC. The chain recombines TRBV7-2 with TRBJ2-1, with D possibly TRBD2 on 5 matching bases. Germline CDR1 and CDR2: SGHTA and FQGNSA. Trimming pared 5 bases from V and 7 bases from J, leaving 15 bases between. The CDR3 is 14 amino acids. Full variable domain (remainder filled in from reference TRBV7-2 and TRBJ2-1): GAGVSQSPSNKVTEKGKDVELRCDPISGHTALYWYRQSLGQGLEFLIYFQGNSAPDKSGLPSDRFSAERTGGSVSTLTIQRTQQEDSAVYLCASSVGSNGNEQFFGPGTRLTVL.

The genes are TRBV6-1 and TRBJ1-5; D gene unclear. This CDR3 has 14 residues. Trimming left V 6 bases short and J 0 bases short, with 9 bases between. Germline V gives CDR1 MNHNS, CDR2 SASEGT. For the CDR3, the DNA is TGTGCCAGCAGCCTCAGTTATAGCAATCAGCCCCAGCATTTT. It yields the protein CASSLSYSNQPQHF.

The CDR3: CATSRDLGNTEAFF. CDR3 bases: TGCGCCACCTCCCGGGACTTAGGTAACACTGAAGCTTTCTTT. The chain has TRBV10-2 and TRBJ1-1; tentatively, D is TRBD1 (5 bases). The V end was cut by 10 bases, the J end by 2 bases, with 17 bases between. Germline loops: CDR1 WSHSY, CDR2 SAAADI. The CDR3 spans 14 residues.

This clone was seen a handful of times. This rearrangement joins TRBV2 to TRBJ2-1, with 10 bases fitting TRBD2. In germline, CDR1 is SNHLY, CDR2 FYNNEI. V was clipped by 7 bases and J by 5 bases; unmatched bases: 5. The CDR3 runs to 14 residues. The CDR3 reads CASKVLAGDNEQFF. The CDR3 nucleotides are TGTGCCAGCAAGGTGCTAGCGGGGGACAATGAGCAGTTCTTC.

Only one count was recorded for this clone. The J gene is TRBJ2-1, the V gene TRBV11-3; 12 bases align to TRBD2. The CDR3 length is 15 residues. V trimming: 1 base; J trimming: 8 bases; junction bases outside the gene matches: 3. Germline loops: CDR1 SGHNT, CDR2 YENEEA. CDR3 loop: CASSLGGTSGHEQFF. For the CDR3, the DNA is TGTGCCAGCAGCTTAGGGGGGACTAGCGGGCATGAGCAGTTCTTC. Full variable domain (rest looked up from reference TRBV11-3 and TRBJ2-1): EAGVVQSPRYKIIEKKQPVAFWCNPISGHNTLYWYLQNLGQGPELLIRYENEEAVDDSQLPKDRFSAERLKGVDSTLKIQPAELGDSAVYLCASSLGGTSGHEQFFGPGTRLTVL.

The chain couples TRBV6-6 to TRBJ2-1; TRBD2 matches 12 bases. The CDR3 extends over 15 amino acids. J was trimmed by 15 bases and V by 5 bases; bases with no gene match: 14. Per the germline V gene, CDR1 is MNHNY and CDR2 is SVGAGI (reference sequence). In DNA, the CDR3 is TGTGCCAGCAGTAGGACTAGCGGGGAGGTCGGTCATGGGTTCTTC. Translating gives CASSRTSGEVGHGFF.

The chain carries TRBV5-4 and TRBJ2-3, with a tentative D call TRBD2 (6 bases). Germline V CDR1 and CDR2: SGHNT, YYREEE (reference sequence). The V end lost 4 bases, the J end lost 3 bases, and 12 bases lay between the germline ends. The CDR3 covers 14 residues. The CDR3 loop reads CASSPPGVTDTQYF. The CDR3 coding sequence is TGTGCCAGCAGCCCCCCGGGAGTAACAGATACGCAGTATTTT.

This sequence joins TRBV27 and TRBJ2-5, with TRBD1 matching over 7 bases. Germline V gene lookup returns CDR1 MNHEY and CDR2 SMNVEV (reference sequence). The CDR3 has 17 amino acids. After removal of 1 base from V and 3 bases from J, the junction contained 11 bases not matched to a gene. This chain's CDR3 is CASSLLTGYGQKETQYF. Here the CDR3 DNA reads TGTGCCAGCAGTTTATTGACAGGGTATGGCCAAAAAGAGACCCAGTACTTC.

This clone was seen a handful of times. CDR3 protein: CASSLFLRSGDGYTF. The DNA of the CDR3 is TGCGCCAGCAGCCTATTCCTCAGGAGTGGCGATGGCTACACCTTC. The chain couples TRBV5-1 to TRBJ1-2; D is unresolved. Germline V gene lookup returns CDR1 SGHRS and CDR2 YFSETQ. This CDR3 has 15 residues. V lost 4 bases to trimming and J lost 6 bases, with 19 bases between them.

The V call is TRBV5-4, the J call TRBJ2-7, with 10 bases identical to TRBD1. Unmatched junction bases numbered 14, after V lost 4 bases and J lost 7 bases. This CDR3 has 16 amino acids. Germline V gene lookup returns CDR1 SGHNT and CDR2 YYREEE (reference sequence). The CDR3 sequence: CASSKASRQGAKEQYF. The CDR3 DNA sequence: TGTGCCAGCAGCAAAGCTAGTCGACAGGGGGCAAAAGAGCAGTACTTC.

The chain combines TRBV6-6 with TRBJ2-7; D uncertain. CDR3 length equals 13 residues. CDR1 is MNHNY, CDR2 SVGAGI, per germline (reference sequence). Trimming shortened V by 4 bases and J by 9 bases, and 16 bases separated the two germline ends. CDR3 protein: CASSSTWQSGQYF. The CDR3 DNA reads as TGTGCCAGCAGTTCTACGTGGCAGTCTGGGCAGTACTTC.

The chain recombines TRBV11-2 with TRBJ2-7; no firm D call. V was cut by 6 bases and J by 0 bases, with 9 bases left in between. The CDR3 length is 13 residues. Germline V gives CDR1 SGHAT, CDR2 FQNNGV. CDR3 amino acids: CASRALPSYEQYF. In nucleotides, the CDR3 is TGTGCCAGCAGAGCTTTACCCTCCTACGAGCAGTACTTC.

The CDR3 DNA follows: TGTGCCAGCAGCCCGACAGGGGTCCCAAACACCGGGGAGCTGTTTTTT. The encoded protein is CASSPTGVPNTGELFF. The J gene is TRBJ2-2, the V gene TRBV5-5; 8 bases map to TRBD1. V lost 4 bases to trimming and J lost 2 bases; unmatched junction nucleotides: 7. The length of the CDR3 is 16 residues. Per the germline V gene, CDR1 is SGHKS and CDR2 is YYEKEE (reference sequence).

This clone was counted once. The rearrangement links TRBV28 to TRBJ2-3; 8 bases fit TRBD1. This CDR3 spans 15 amino acids. Germline V gives CDR1 MDHEN, CDR2 SYDVKM. The ends lost 7 bases at V and 4 bases at J; junction bases unmatched: 10. The CDR3 bases are TGTGCCAGCACCCCGGACAGGGCCCCCTCAGATACGCAGTATTTT. Translating gives CASTPDRAPSDTQYF.